What follows are 30 T cell receptor beta chains derived from one specimen sequenced in a study of PD-L1 blockade in urothelial cancer. This sample's time point: pretreatment peripheral blood. Profiled with immunoSEQ multiplex PCR; TCRdb holds only in-frame clones, not every one. In the table there are approximately 50,000 clones, around 84% of which are singletons. The sample in question was PBMCs, obtained around atezolizumab (anti-PD-L1) treatment. The receptors come from an older man with urothelial cancer.

This clone occurred a few times. The genes are TRBV6-6 and TRBJ1-1; D remains unclear. The CDR3 extends over 11 amino acids. V gave up 5 bases and J gave up 3 bases, with 4 bases separating them. Germline V gives CDR1 MNHNY, CDR2 SVGAGI (reference sequence). CDR3 region: CASSRDTEAFF. The CDR3 coding sequence is TGTGCCAGCAGTCGGGACACTGAAGCTTTCTTT.

V is TRBV4-2 and J is TRBJ2-5; 9 bases match TRBD2. Looked up from germline, CDR1 is LGHNA and CDR2 is YNFKEQ. After removal of 1 base from V and 5 bases from J, the junction contained 5 bases not matched to a gene. The CDR3 spans 15 residues. CDR3 nucleotide sequence: TGTGCCAGCAGCCAAGTGCGGGGGGGGGCGGAGACCCAGTACTTC. Protein product: CASSQVRGGAETQYF.

The gene calls are TRBV6-1 and TRBJ2-1; D remains ambiguous. Germline loops: CDR1 MNHNS, CDR2 SASEGT. The CDR3 totals 15 residues. V was pared by 3 bases and J by 0 bases, with 9 bases between. The CDR3 sequence is CASSESLPSYNEQFF. In nucleotides, the CDR3 is TGTGCCAGCAGTGAGTCTCTCCCCTCCTACAATGAGCAGTTCTTC.

The rearrangement joins TRBV14 to TRBJ1-3; D remains ambiguous. Germline loops: CDR1 SGHDN, CDR2 FVKESK. V gave up 3 bases and J gave up 11 bases, with 8 bases separating them. The CDR3 loop spans 11 amino acids. CDR3 coding DNA: TGTGCCAGCAGCCACGGGGTGCCCATATATTTT. Protein: CASSHGVPIYF.

The chain has TRBV6-5 and TRBJ2-1, with TRBD2 matching over 12 bases. After removal of 4 bases from V and 6 bases from J, the junction contained 4 bases not matched to a gene. CDR1 MNHEY and CDR2 SVGAGI come from the germline V gene. The CDR3 is 15 amino acids. The CDR3 spells CASSSTSGGVNEQFF. The CDR3 bases are TGTGCCAGCAGTTCGACTAGCGGGGGTGTCAATGAGCAGTTCTTC.

The CDR3 loop is CASSIIPLTGRNTIYF. Written as DNA, the CDR3 is TGTGCCAGTAGTATCATCCCATTGACAGGGCGGAACACCATATATTTT. The chain is built from TRBV19 and TRBJ1-3, with 7 bases fitting TRBD1. The CDR3 is made up of 16 amino acids. Trimming cost V 3 bases and J 7 bases; bases outside gene matches: 12. Germline CDR1 and CDR2: LNHDA and SQIVND (reference sequence).

The chain is built from TRBV5-6 and TRBJ1-2; TRBD1 matches at 8 bases. The CDR3 extends over 16 amino acids. Germline CDR1 and CDR2: SGHDT and YYEEEE. Trimming took 0 bases from V and 2 from J; bases not matched to a gene: 6. The CDR3 DNA sequence: TGTGCCAGCAGCTTGGCCGGACAGGGATCAAACTATGGCTACACCTTC. Translated, it gives CASSLAGQGSNYGYTF. The entire variable domain, with the rest obtained from reference TRBV5-6 and TRBJ1-2, is as follows: DAGVTQSPTHLIKTRGQQVTLRCSPKSGHDTVSWYQQALGQGPQFIFQYYEEEERQRGNFPDRFSGHQFPNYSSELNVNALLLGDSALYLCASSLAGQGSNYGYTFGSGTRLTVV.

This sequence joins TRBV14 and TRBJ2-1, with 8 bases that match TRBD1. The CDR3 contains 16 residues. From germline, CDR1 is SGHDN and CDR2 FVKESK. V was clipped by 4 bases and J by 4 bases; unmatched bases: 9. CDR3 coding DNA: TGTGCCAGCAGCCGTTTCCTCAGGGGGCCTTACAATGAGCAGTTCTTC. Translation gives CASSRFLRGPYNEQFF.

This clone was observed a few times. The rearrangement joins TRBV19 to TRBJ1-2, with 8 bases identical to TRBD1. Germline loops: CDR1 LNHDA, CDR2 SQIVND (reference sequence). This CDR3 is built from 15 residues. The ends lost 9 bases at V and 3 bases at J; junction bases unmatched: 12. CDR3 nucleotides: TGTGCCAGCCAGGACAGGGCAAATTCCCACTATGGCTACACCTTC. Protein: CASQDRANSHYGYTF.

The gene calls are TRBV2 and TRBJ2-5; tentatively, D is TRBD2 (7 bases). The CDR3 extends over 14 amino acids. V was clipped by 6 bases and J by 2 bases, with 13 bases between them. CDR1 and CDR2 from the germline V gene are SNHLY and FYNNEI. CDR3 in amino acids: CASRGGRGQETQYF. The DNA for the CDR3 is TGTGCCAGCAGGGGGGGGAGGGGGCAAGAGACCCAGTACTTC.

The rearrangement joins TRBV5-1 to TRBJ2-5, with TRBD2 matching 7 bases. The germline CDR1 and CDR2 sequences are SGHRS and YFSETQ. With V trimmed by 1 base and J by 5 bases, 11 bases remained unmatched. This CDR3 comprises 16 residues. CDR3 sequence (DNA): TGCGCCAGCAGCTTGTGGGGCGGGAGTGTTTTGGAGACCCAGTACTTC. Its translation is CASSLWGGSVLETQYF.

This clone was counted once. The chain joins TRBV7-2 to TRBJ1-6; 10 bases match TRBD1. This CDR3 comprises 16 residues. The V and J ends lost 5 bases and 4 bases, in that order; junction bases with no gene match: 5. From germline, CDR1 is SGHTA and CDR2 FQGNSA. The CDR3 loop is CASSPSDRGYNSPLHF. The CDR3 region has the DNA TGTGCCAGCAGCCCCTCGGACAGGGGGTATAATTCACCCCTCCACTTT.

The CDR3 sequence: CASSLLGTGVVVHTEAFF. The DNA of the CDR3 is TGTGCCAGCAGCTTGTTGGGGACAGGGGTTGTGGTGCACACTGAAGCTTTCTTT. J is TRBJ1-1 and V is TRBV5-8, with 10 nucleotides matching TRBD1. The CDR3 is 18 amino acids. V lost 1 base to trimming and J lost 3 bases; unmatched junction nucleotides: 12. Germline assignment: CDR1 SGHTS and CDR2 YDEGEE.

The V gene is TRBV18, the J gene TRBJ1-1; TRBD1 might be the D (6 bases). CDR3 size: 14 residues. Germline V lookup: CDR1 KGHSH, CDR2 LQKENI. Trimming left V 0 bases short and J 5 bases short, with 10 bases between. This chain's CDR3 is CASSPPGARTEAFF. The CDR3 nucleotides are TGTGCCAGCTCACCACCGGGGGCGAGGACTGAAGCTTTCTTT.

This rearrangement joins TRBV5-6 to TRBJ2-7, with D possibly TRBD1 on 5 matching bases. The V end was cut by 0 bases, the J end by 5 bases, with 12 bases between. The CDR3 is 14 amino acids. CDR1 is SGHDT, CDR2 YYEEEE, per germline. The CDR3 spells CASSLAGRVDEQYF. The CDR3 nucleotides are TGTGCCAGCAGCTTGGCGGGCAGGGTTGACGAGCAGTACTTC.

This chain joins TRBV2 and TRBJ1-1; possibly TRBD1 for D (6 bases). Looked up from germline, CDR1 is SNHLY and CDR2 is FYNNEI. V gave up 7 bases and J gave up 0 bases, with 24 bases separating them. CDR3 length: 18 amino acids. The DNA of the CDR3 is TGTGCCAGCATTCGTGACAGGCCCGAAGTAACTATGAACACTGAAGCTTTCTTT. Translated: CASIRDRPEVTMNTEAFF. The full variable domain, with the rest looked up from reference TRBV2 and TRBJ1-1, is EPEVTQTPSHQVTQMGQEVILRCVPISNHLYFYWYRQILGQKVEFLVSFYNNEISEKSEIFDDQFSVERPDGSNFTLKIRSTKLEDSAMYFCASIRDRPEVTMNTEAFFGQGTRLTVV.

CDR3 loop: CASSWGGTDTQYF. The CDR3 DNA reads TGTGCCAGCAGTTGGGGGGGAACAGATACGCAGTATTTT. V and J are TRBV9 and TRBJ2-3; 7 bases map to TRBD2. After removal of 5 bases from V and 3 bases from J, the junction contained 3 bases not matched to a gene. The CDR3 is 13 amino acids. The germline V gene encodes CDR1 SGDLS and CDR2 YYNGEE.

This chain links TRBV7-2 with TRBJ2-5, with 8 bases aligning to TRBD2. V trimming: 1 base; J trimming: 5 bases; junction bases outside the gene matches: 12. Germline V lookup: CDR1 SGHTA, CDR2 FQGNSA. The CDR3 covers 17 residues. The CDR3: CASSLGGVAGFGETQYF. The CDR3, as DNA: TGTGCCAGCAGCTTAGGAGGGGTAGCGGGGTTTGGGGAGACCCAGTACTTC.

In its sample, this clone was seen once. The CDR3 sequence is CSFATSEPRETQYF. The CDR3 DNA reads TGCAGCTTTGCGACTAGCGAGCCCCGGGAGACCCAGTACTTC. This chain links TRBV29-1 with TRBJ2-5; 8 bases line up with TRBD2. Germline V gene lookup returns CDR1 SQVTM and CDR2 ANQGSEA. With 8 bases clipped from V and 5 bases from J, the junction kept 13 bases outside the gene matches. The CDR3 runs to 14 residues.

The chain links TRBV7-2 to TRBJ1-1; a possible D gene is TRBD1 (6 bases). Trimming removed 5 bases at V and 4 bases at J, with 20 bases between. This CDR3 comprises 16 residues. Germline V gene data show CDR1 as SGHTA and CDR2 as FQGNSA. The CDR3 reads CASSLSGGRVGTEAFF. In nucleotides, the CDR3 is TGTGCCAGCAGCCTAAGCGGGGGGCGGGTAGGCACTGAAGCTTTCTTT.

The chain combines TRBV7-3 with TRBJ1-5, with D possibly TRBD1 on 6 matching bases. This CDR3 spans 13 amino acids. V was cut by 1 base and J by 6 bases, with 7 bases left in between. Germline-derived CDR1 and CDR2 are SGHTA and FQGTGA. The CDR3 DNA reads as TGTGCCAGCAGCTTAAAAGGGGGTCAGCCCCAGCATTTT. It translates to CASSLKGGQPQHF. The full variable domain, completed using reference TRBV7-3 and TRBJ1-5, is GAGVSQTPSNKVTEKGKYVELRCDPISGHTALYWYRQSLGQGPEFLIYFQGTGAADDSGLPNDRFFAVRPEGSVSTLKIQRTERGDSAVYLCASSLKGGQPQHFGDGTRLSIL.

The chain uses TRBV11-2 and TRBJ1-5, with TRBD1 matching 8 bases. The CDR3 spans 19 residues. V trimming: 0 bases; J trimming: 1 base; junction bases outside the gene matches: 11. Germline V lookup: CDR1 SGHAT, CDR2 FQNNGV. CDR3 DNA: TGTGCCAGCAGCTTAGAGGGGTTTCGGCAGGGGGCGAGCAATCAGCCCCAGCATTTT. Its translation is CASSLEGFRQGASNQPQHF.

The chain couples TRBV7-2 to TRBJ2-1; D possibly corresponds to TRBD1 (6 bases). Germline CDR1 reads SGHTA; CDR2 reads FQGNSA. V lost 1 base and J 3 bases, leaving 10 bases between the germline ends. The CDR3 loop spans 15 amino acids. The CDR3 spells CASSLVIGGYNEQFF. The CDR3 DNA reads TGTGCCAGCAGCTTAGTAATAGGGGGCTACAATGAGCAGTTCTTC.

The chain joins TRBV19 to TRBJ1-1; the match to TRBD1 covers 9 bases. With V trimmed by 7 bases and J by 4 bases, 7 bases remained unmatched. This CDR3 has 14 amino acids. Per the germline V gene, CDR1 is LNHDA and CDR2 is SQIVND (reference sequence). The CDR3 nucleotides are TGTGCCAGTACCGCGACAGGGGGTGTCACTGAAGCTTTCTTT. Its translation is CASTATGGVTEAFF.

The chain employs TRBV28 and TRBJ2-7, with 7 bases matching TRBD1. V dropped 6 bases and J dropped 3; count of bases not matched to a gene: 14. This CDR3 is 16 amino acids long. Germline V gene data show CDR1 as MDHEN and CDR2 as SYDVKM. The CDR3 loop is CASSFPRTGTVYEQYF. CDR3 bases: TGTGCCAGCAGCTTCCCCAGGACTGGGACAGTCTACGAGCAGTACTTC.

The chain employs TRBV27 and TRBJ2-7; 12 nucleotides line up with TRBD2. CDR1 and CDR2 from the germline V gene are MNHEY and SMNVEV (reference sequence). Germline trimming cut 5 bases from V and 1 base from J; bases unmatched to any gene: 9. The CDR3 extends over 17 amino acids. CDR3 DNA sequence: TGTGCCAGCAGTCCGACTAGCGGGAGAGTCGTTTCCTACGAGCAGTACTTC. Amino acids: CASSPTSGRVVSYEQYF.

The V gene is TRBV29-1, the J gene TRBJ1-1; 7 bases agree with TRBD1. The CDR3 has 13 residues. Losses at the gene ends were 6 bases for V and 7 bases for J; bases not matched to a gene: 11. The germline V gene has CDR1 SQVTM and CDR2 ANQGSEA. CDR3 DNA sequence: TGCAGCGTCGGAACAGGGGCCCGTAGTGAAGCTTTCTTT. Encoded protein: CSVGTGARSEAFF.

The chain links TRBV18 to TRBJ2-6; tentative D call: TRBD1 (5 bases). The CDR3 length is 17 residues. Trimming pared 3 bases from V and 0 bases from J, leaving 12 bases between. Germline assignment: CDR1 KGHSH and CDR2 LQKENI. The CDR3 DNA reads TGTGCCAGCTCACCTGGCCAGGGCAGCTCTGGGGCCAACGTCCTGACTTTC. Protein: CASSPGQGSSGANVLTF.

The rearrangement links TRBV6-1 to TRBJ1-2, with D unclear. Germline V gene data show CDR1 as MNHNS and CDR2 as SASEGT. The CDR3 runs to 15 residues. Trimming left V 3 bases short and J 3 bases short, with 14 bases between. The CDR3 sequence: CASSDSVATHYGYTF. CDR3 DNA: TGTGCCAGCAGTGATTCAGTAGCTACCCACTATGGCTACACCTTC.

The rearrangement links TRBV7-8 to TRBJ2-1; D perhaps matches TRBD1 (6 bases). V lost 5 bases, J lost 8 bases, and 19 bases lay in between. This CDR3 spans 15 amino acids. CDR1 is SGHVS, CDR2 FQNEAQ, per germline. The CDR3 reads CASSPDRGFGDEQFF. The CDR3 DNA sequence: TGTGCCAGCAGCCCGGACAGAGGCTTTGGGGATGAGCAGTTCTTC. The complete variable domain, with remaining parts taken from reference TRBV7-8 and TRBJ2-1, reads GAGVSQSPRYKVAKRGQDVALRCDPISGHVSLFWYQQALGQGPEFLTYFQNEAQLDKSGLPSDRFFAERPEGSVSTLKIQRTQQEDSAVYLCASSPDRGFGDEQFFGPGTRLTVL.